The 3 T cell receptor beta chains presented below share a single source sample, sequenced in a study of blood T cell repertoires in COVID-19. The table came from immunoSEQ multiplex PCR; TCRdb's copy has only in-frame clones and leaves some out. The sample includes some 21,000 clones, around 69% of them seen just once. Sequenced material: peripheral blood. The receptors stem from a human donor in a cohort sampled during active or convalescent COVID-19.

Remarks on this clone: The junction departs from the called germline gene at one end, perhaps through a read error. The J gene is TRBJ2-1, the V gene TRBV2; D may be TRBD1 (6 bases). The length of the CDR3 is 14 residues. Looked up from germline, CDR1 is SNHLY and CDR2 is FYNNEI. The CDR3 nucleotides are TGTGCCAGCAGTCTCGCAAGGGATGGGTCTCAGGGGCTCTTC. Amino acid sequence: CASSLARDGSQGLF.

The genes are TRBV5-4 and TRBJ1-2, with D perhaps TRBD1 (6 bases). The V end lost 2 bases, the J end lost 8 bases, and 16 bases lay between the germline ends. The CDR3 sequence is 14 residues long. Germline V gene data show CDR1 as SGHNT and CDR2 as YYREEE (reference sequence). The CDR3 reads CASSFNVYQGGYTF. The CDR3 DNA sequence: TGTGCCAGCAGCTTTAATGTTTATCAGGGGGGCTACACCTTC.

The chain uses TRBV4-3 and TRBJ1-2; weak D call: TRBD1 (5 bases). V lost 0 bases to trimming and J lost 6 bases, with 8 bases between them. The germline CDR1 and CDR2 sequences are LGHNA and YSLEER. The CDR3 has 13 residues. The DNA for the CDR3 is TGCGCCAGCAGCCAAGATTGGGGGGATGGCTACACCTTC. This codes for CASSQDWGDGYTF.